This T cell receptor (beta chain) was documented in a study of neurological immune-mediated disorders. Study observations and caveats: CDR3 amino acid sequences of expanded clones were not shared across subjects, a result suggesting private repertoires in all groups.

The sorted libraries drew on about a million T cells that were CD4+ or CD8+. One entry per CDR3 protein results from TCRdb running MiXCR on the 5' RACE reads. The sample shows tens of thousands of distinct CDR3 sequences, approximately 7.2% of them seen only once. Trimming removed 7 bases from V and 6 bases from J, with 16 bases in between. The CDR3 has 13 residues. In germline, CDR1 is DFQATT, CDR2 SNEGSKA (reference sequence). This clonotype was seen at least ten times. Its specificity is not known. This chain joins TRBV20-1 and TRBJ2-4; D perhaps matches TRBD1 (5 bases). Sequencing used CD4+ T cells from blood. This receptor was taken from a man aged 45 to 65 in good health. For the CDR3, the DNA is TGCAGTGTCCCTGGACGGCAGGGAAACATTCAGTACTTC. It encodes CSVPGRQGNIQYF.